This T cell receptor beta chain derives from a study of long-term antiretroviral therapy in people with HIV. CDR3 length: 12 residues. Germline CDR1 reads PRHDT; CDR2 reads FYEKMQ (reference sequence). V lost 2 bases to trimming and J lost 6 bases, with 8 bases between them. The immunoSEQ assay was v3.0, run at survey level. TCRdb's table, derived via immunoSEQ multiplex PCR, lists solely in-frame clones and lacks some. Of around 15,000 clones in the sample, about 86% were seen once. Details on this clone: Its cognate antigen is unknown.

General observations from the study: Spans of CDR3 length were tighter for HIV repertoires than for controls. Dominance of pre-ART expanded clones persisted, fluctuating and often declining after ART.

HIV-positive participants all received treatment in the United States. The sample in question was unsorted PBMCs, obtained 0.1 years after starting antiretroviral therapy. The rearrangement uses TRBV13 and TRBJ2-7, with no clear D. The source is a man aged 18 to 30 with HIV. The CDR3 DNA sequence: TGTGCCAGCAGCTTATACAGATCCGAGCAGTACTTC. This encodes CASSLYRSEQYF. Drawing the rest from reference TRBV13 and TRBJ2-7, the complete variable domain is AAGVIQSPRHLIKEKRETATLKCYPIPRHDTVYWYQQGPGQDPQFLISFYEKMQSDKGSIPDRFSAQQFSDYHSELNMSSLELGDSALYFCASSLYRSEQYFGPGTRLTVT.